The 18 T cell receptor beta chains below were found in one sample sequenced in a study of blood T cell repertoires in COVID-19. TCRdb's table, derived via immunoSEQ multiplex PCR, lists solely in-frame clones and lacks some. The profile shows approximately 220,000 clones, about 83% of them singletons. Sequences were obtained from PBMCs or T cells enriched from blood (not recorded which). All receptors derive from a woman aged 45-65 years who had been exposed to COVID-19.

This clone was observed a few times. This sequence joins TRBV3-1 (or the pseudogene TRBV3-2) and TRBJ1-1; the D gene is possibly TRBD1 (6 bases). Germline V gene sequence: CDR1 LGHDT, CDR2 YNNKEL (reference sequence). V lost 3 bases and J lost 2, with 13 bases in between. CDR3 length equals 15 residues. The CDR3 coding sequence is TGTGCCAGCAGCCACGTCTCAGGGGTAAACACTGAAGCTTTCTTT. Its translation: CASSHVSGVNTEAFF.

The gene calls are TRBV5-6 and TRBJ1-1; D gene unclear. Looked up from germline, CDR1 is SGHDT and CDR2 is YYEEEE. Deletions cut 3 bases from V and 0 bases from J, with 9 bases between. The length of the CDR3 is 14 residues. The CDR3 region is CASSSSHMNTEAFF. The CDR3 DNA follows: TGTGCCAGCAGCTCATCACACATGAACACTGAAGCTTTCTTT.

The chain recombines TRBV27 with TRBJ2-7; D perhaps matches TRBD1 (6 bases). Germline-derived CDR1 and CDR2 are MNHEY and SMNVEV (reference sequence). Trimming shortened V by 2 bases and J by 2 bases, and 19 bases separated the two germline ends. This CDR3 contains 17 residues. CDR3 loop: CASSLVVGGVNTYEQYF. CDR3 sequence (DNA): TGTGCCAGCAGTTTAGTAGTAGGGGGAGTCAACACCTACGAGCAGTACTTC.

This sequence joins TRBV18 and TRBJ1-5, with 9 bases fitting TRBD1. After removal of 2 bases from V and 7 bases from J, the junction contained 6 bases not matched to a gene. CDR3 size: 15 residues. Germline assignment: CDR1 KGHSH and CDR2 LQKENI. CDR3 nucleotides: TGTGCCAGCTCACCAAGGACAGGGGAGAACCAGCCCCAGCATTTT. Protein sequence: CASSPRTGENQPQHF.

The chain recombines TRBV7-3 with TRBJ2-2, with a tentative D call TRBD1 (5 bases). Germline V CDR1 and CDR2: SGHTA, FQGTGA. The CDR3 contains 14 residues. V gave up 6 bases and J gave up 5 bases, with 13 bases separating them. The CDR3 DNA is TGTGCCAGCAGTTTCGGCAGGGCGACCGGGGAGCTGTTTTTT. Its protein product is CASSFGRATGELFF.

This clone was seen just once. V usage is TRBV7-9 and J usage is TRBJ1-1, with a possible D match to TRBD1 (5 bases). V was clipped by 6 bases and J by 5 bases, with 22 bases between them. CDR3 length equals 16 residues. Germline V gene lookup returns CDR1 SEHNR and CDR2 FQNEAQ (reference sequence). The CDR3 loop is CASSPTSGVGGTEAFF. The CDR3 bases are TGTGCCAGCAGTCCAACCTCGGGGGTCGGGGGAACTGAAGCTTTCTTT.

This sequence joins TRBV11-2 and TRBJ1-2, with 7 nucleotides matching TRBD1. Per the germline V gene, CDR1 is SGHAT and CDR2 is FQNNGV. This CDR3 is 16 amino acids long. V lost 5 bases, J lost 6 bases, and 15 bases stayed unmatched. The CDR3 bases are TGTGCCAGCAGCGCGGCCCTCGGACAGGCCTTGGATGGCTACACCTTC. Translation: CASSAALGQALDGYTF.

The genes are TRBV21-1 and TRBJ2-7; the D call of TRBD1 is as the table states it, not checked on the DNA. TRBV21-1 counts as a pseudogene. This CDR3 region has 14 residues. CDR3 in amino acids: CARNPRDRVHEQYF. CDR3 in DNA: TGTGCCCGGAACCCCCGGGACAGGGTCCACGAGCAGTACTTC.

This clone has only a few counts. This chain links TRBV6-2 or TRBV6-3 with TRBJ2-7; D may be TRBD2 (5 bases). This CDR3 comprises 15 residues. The germline V gene encodes CDR1 MNHEY and CDR2 SVGEGT. V was cut by 2 bases and J by 2 bases, with 13 bases left in between. The CDR3 bases are TGTGCCAGCAGTTACCTGTTCCGGGGTCCCTACGAGCAGTACTTC. As protein: CASSYLFRGPYEQYF.

J is TRBJ1-6 and V is TRBV3-1 (or the pseudogene TRBV3-2); tentative D call: TRBD1 (6 bases). Germline V gene data show CDR1 as LGHDT and CDR2 as YNNKEL (reference sequence). Trimming stripped 4 bases from V and 5 bases from J, with 15 bases between. The CDR3 covers 16 residues. CDR3 residues: CASSLSLGQDNSPLHF. The CDR3 region has the DNA TGTGCCAGCAGCCTCAGCCTGGGACAAGATAATTCACCCCTCCACTTT.

The chain has TRBV12-3 or TRBV12-4 and TRBJ1-1, with 11 positions matching TRBD1. J gave up 4 bases and V 10 bases, and 5 bases lay outside the gene matches. This CDR3 region has 13 residues. The CDR3 nucleotides read TGTGCCACCGGACAGGGGGCGAGCACTGAAGCTTTCTTT. This codes for CATGQGASTEAFF.

V and J are TRBV6-1 and TRBJ1-1, with D unclear. This CDR3 has 15 residues. Germline CDR1 MNHNS, CDR2 SASEGT. Trimming shortened V by 0 bases and J by 5 bases, and 13 bases separated the two germline ends. The CDR3 reads CASSEAPGSGTEAFF. The CDR3 DNA follows: TGTGCCAGCAGTGAAGCTCCGGGTTCGGGGACTGAAGCTTTCTTT.

In this sample, this clone turned up a few times. The rearrangement links TRBV28 to TRBJ2-5; D may be TRBD1 (6 bases). V lost 5 bases to trimming and J lost 1 base, with 17 bases between them. The CDR3 is made up of 16 amino acids. In germline, CDR1 is MDHEN, CDR2 SYDVKM. CDR3: CASSSRTVFTQETQYF. For the CDR3, the DNA is TGTGCCAGCAGTAGTCGGACAGTCTTCACCCAAGAGACCCAGTACTTC. The full variable domain, with the rest looked up from reference TRBV28 and TRBJ2-5, is DVKVTQSSRYLVKRTGEKVFLECVQDMDHENMFWYRQDPGLGLRLIYFSYDVKMKEKGDIPEGYSVSREKKERFSLILESASTNQTSMYLCASSSRTVFTQETQYFGPGTRLLVL.

The rearrangement uses TRBV5-5 and TRBJ2-1, with a weak D call TRBD1 (6 bases). With 0 bases removed from V and 0 bases from J, the gap between germline ends came to 10 bases. Germline V gene data show CDR1 as SGHKS and CDR2 as YYEKEE (reference sequence). CDR3 length: 16 amino acids. CDR3 sequence (DNA): TGTGCCAGCAGCTTGGACTACAGGGCCTCCTACAATGAGCAGTTCTTC. Its protein product is CASSLDYRASYNEQFF.

The chain is built from TRBV2 and TRBJ1-1, with 10 bases lining up with TRBD1. The CDR3 has 13 residues. J was trimmed by 6 bases and V by 11 bases; bases with no gene match: 9. From germline, CDR1 is SNHLY and CDR2 FYNNEI. CDR3 coding DNA: TGTGCCGGTCAGACAGGGGGCACCCCTGAAGCTTTCTTT. Its translation: CAGQTGGTPEAFF.

This clone was picked up one time. This rearrangement joins TRBV2 to TRBJ1-5; 11 nucleotides agree with TRBD1. From germline, CDR1 is SNHLY and CDR2 FYNNEI. V shed 4 bases, J shed 9 bases, and the junction held 8 bases outside the gene matches. The CDR3 is 15 residues long. CDR3 region: CASSGGDRGNWPQHF. CDR3 bases: TGTGCCAGCAGTGGCGGGGACAGGGGGAATTGGCCCCAGCATTTT.

The gene calls are TRBV27 and TRBJ1-6; D possibly corresponds to TRBD1 (5 bases). The V gene lost 4 bases and the J gene lost 9 bases, with 13 bases spanning the gap. CDR3 length: 14 amino acids. From germline, CDR1 is MNHEY and CDR2 SMNVEV (reference sequence). The chain's CDR3 is CASSSQGYGSPLHF. For the CDR3, the DNA is TGTGCCAGCAGTTCCCAGGGATACGGTTCACCCCTCCACTTT.

V gene TRBV7-2 combines with J gene TRBJ1-3, with D unresolved. Germline-derived CDR1 and CDR2 are SGHTA and FQGNSA. V was shortened by 5 bases and J by 0 bases, with 8 bases between the two germline ends. This CDR3 has 14 amino acids. The CDR3 is CASSPTYSGNTIYF. The CDR3 DNA follows: TGTGCCAGCAGCCCTACCTACTCTGGAAACACCATATATTTT.